This T cell receptor (beta chain) was sequenced in a study of blood T cell repertoires in COVID-19. This clone is a singleton in its sample. Using immunoSEQ multiplex PCR, the repertoire was profiled, and TCRdb retains in-frame clones only, with some absent. The sample lists around 130,000 clones; roughly 80% were seen once. This CDR3 contains 13 residues. V was pared by 8 bases and J by 8 bases, with 13 bases between. Germline CDR1 MDHEN, CDR2 SYDVKM. Source material: PBMCs or T cells enriched from blood (not recorded which). The chain joins TRBV28 to TRBJ1-6; D not certain. This TCR was sampled from a man aged 40-49 years with acute COVID-19. In nucleotides, the CDR3 is TGTGCCAGCTGGGCCAGGCAGGATTCACCCCTCCACTTT. Encoded protein: CASWARQDSPLHF.